This is a list of T cell receptor beta chains from one sample in a study of T-cell memory formation after mild COVID-19. TCRdb re-called the 5' RACE reads with MiXCR, one entry per CDR3 protein. The repertoire holds fewer than 350,000 distinct CDR3 sequences, with around 15% as singletons. Sample: PBMCs or a T cell subset sorted from them (not recorded which). All receptors derive from a man between 18 and 35 years old who had mild COVID-19 (a few samples of this study predate the infection). Cell type and time point are not known. CDR3s include the opening cysteine and the closing phenylalanine or tryptophan. The D gene is left open where the match is weak. Only part of the rows carry a size: once, few, many, or a class if the clone is expanded.

D gene	clone size	J gene	V gene	CDR3 protein	CDR3 DNA
TRBD1	few	TRBJ1-1	TRBV7-8	CASSLALRGRDTEAFF	TGTGCCAGCAGCTTAGCGCTCAGGGGGCGCGACACTGAAGCTTTCTTT
.	.	TRBJ1-1	TRBV5-1	CASSFAEGNTEAFF	TGCGCCAGCAGCTTCGCCGAGGGGAACACTGAAGCTTTCTTT
.	.	TRBJ2-2	TRBV4-1	CASSQANLGTGELFF	TGCGCCAGCAGCCAAGCTAACTTGGGGACCGGGGAGCTGTTTTTT
.	few	TRBJ1-5	TRBV10-3	CAISETRAAGQPQHF	TGTGCCATCAGTGAAACCAGGGCGGCGGGACAGCCCCAGCATTTT
TRBD2	.	TRBJ2-1	TRBV7-2	CASSQTSGAYNEQFF	TGTGCCAGCAGCCAGACTAGCGGGGCCTACAATGAGCAGTTCTTC
.	.	TRBJ2-7	TRBV21-1	CASSKASGGFYEQYF	TGTGCCAGCAGCAAAGCTAGCGGAGGCTTCTACGAGCAGTACTTC
.	.	TRBJ1-5	TRBV7-6	CASSLGPIWPQHF	TGTGCCAGCAGCTTAGGACCGATTTGGCCCCAGCATTTT
.	many	TRBJ1-1	TRBV5-6	CASSWGSDRLEAFF	TGTGCCAGCAGCTGGGGGTCGGACCGACTTGAAGCTTTCTTT
.	few	TRBJ1-2	TRBV3-1	CASSQGTVNYGYTF	TGTGCCAGCAGCCAAGGAACGGTTAACTATGGCTACACCTTC
.	few	TRBJ2-1	TRBV5-4	CASSSTQIEGEQFF	TGTGCCAGCAGCTCGACCCAGATAGAGGGCGAGCAGTTCTTC
.	.	TRBJ2-7	TRBV6-5	CASSRGQGGGNYEQYF	TGTGCCAGCAGCCGGGGCCAGGGGGGAGGAAACTACGAGCAGTACTTC
.	many	TRBJ2-1	TRBV15	CATSTPLGRYYNEQFF	TGTGCCACCAGCACACCCCTTGGGCGGTACTACAATGAGCAGTTCTTC
TRBD1	few	TRBJ2-2	TRBV6-1	CASSLDRSSGELFF	TGTGCCAGCAGCTTGGACAGGTCATCCGGGGAGCTGTTTTTT
.	.	TRBJ2-1	TRBV15	CATSRDLGNEQFF	TGTGCCACCAGCAGAGATTTGGGGAATGAGCAGTTCTTC
.	few	TRBJ2-3	TRBV24-1	CATSDPTTTDTQYF	TGTGCCACCAGTGATCCTACTACGACAGATACGCAGTATTTT
.	.	TRBJ2-5	TRBV4-1	CASSQVAAVETQYF	TGCGCCAGCAGCCAAGTTGCCGCCGTTGAGACCCAGTACTTC
TRBD2	.	TRBJ2-3	TRBV29-1	CSVEKGDYTDTQYF	TGCAGCGTTGAAAAAGGGGACTACACAGATACGCAGTATTTT
.	few	TRBJ2-7	TRBV5-1	CASSLGLATITGEQYF	TGCGCCAGCAGCTTGGGACTGGCAACCATTACTGGGGAGCAGTACTTC
TRBD2	few	TRBJ2-5	TRBV18	CASSPSSGLAGETQYF	TGTGCCAGCTCACCATCCTCGGGACTAGCGGGCGAGACCCAGTACTTC
.	many	TRBJ2-3	TRBV12-3/TRBV12-4	CASRGWPDTQYF	TGTGCCAGCAGGGGGTGGCCAGATACGCAGTATTTT
TRBD2	few	TRBJ2-5	TRBV20-1	CSAPRSPAGPQETQYF	TGCAGTGCCCCTAGATCCCCAGCGGGGCCGCAAGAGACCCAGTACTTC
TRBD1	.	TRBJ1-2	TRBV12-3/TRBV12-4	CASSTLGQTLYGYTF	TGTGCCAGCAGCACCTTGGGACAGACTCTCTATGGCTACACCTTC
.	few	TRBJ2-2	TRBV3-1	CASSQATGELFF	TGTGCCAGCAGCCAAGCGACCGGGGAGCTGTTTTTT
.	.	TRBJ2-7	TRBV2	CASSEETASYEQYF	TGTGCCAGCAGTGAGGAGACAGCTTCCTACGAGCAGTACTTC
.	few	TRBJ2-3	TRBV5-1	CASSPDPEGPDTQYF	TGCGCCAGCAGCCCGGACCCGGAGGGTCCAGATACGCAGTATTTT
TRBD2	few	TRBJ2-5	TRBV7-6	CASSPLGTREETQYF	TGTGCCAGCAGCCCCCTGGGGACTAGAGAAGAGACCCAGTACTTC
TRBD2	.	TRBJ2-3	TRBV6-5	CASRPRTFSGSTDTQYF	TGTGCCAGCAGACCCAGGACTTTTAGCGGGAGCACAGATACGCAGTATTTT
.	.	TRBJ2-3	TRBV24-1	CATSARSTDTQYF	TGTGCCACCAGTGCACGAAGCACAGATACGCAGTATTTT
.	.	TRBJ2-7	TRBV10-3	CAISESQARPTYEQYF	TGTGCCATCAGTGAGTCACAGGCCCGACCAACCTACGAGCAGTACTTC
.	few	TRBJ1-6	TRBV5-1	CASSLIGGYNSPLHF	TGCGCCAGCAGCTTGATCGGGGGGTATAATTCACCCCTCCACTTT
.	.	TRBJ2-5	TRBV5-1	CASSQADSQETQYF	TGCGCCAGCAGCCAGGCTGACAGTCAAGAGACCCAGTACTTC
.	few	TRBJ1-1	TRBV6-2/TRBV6-3	CASSYLNTEAFF	TGTGCCAGCAGTTACTTGAACACTGAAGCTTTCTTT
.	few	TRBJ1-1	TRBV12-3/TRBV12-4	CASSLGILEAFF	TGTGCCAGCAGTTTAGGCATTCTCGAAGCTTTCTTT
.	.	TRBJ2-7	TRBV4-3	CASSRDIGSSSYEQYF	TGCGCCAGCAGCCGCGACATCGGGAGCAGCTCCTACGAGCAGTACTTC
.	.	TRBJ2-3	TRBV7-9	CASRAGGYTDTQYF	TGTGCCAGCAGGGCCGGGGGTTACACAGATACGCAGTATTTT
TRBD1	.	TRBJ2-7	TRBV5-1	CASSGTGVLYEQYF	TGCGCCAGCAGCGGGACAGGGGTTCTCTACGAGCAGTACTTC
.	few	TRBJ1-2	TRBV12-3/TRBV12-4	CASSPPGTSGYTF	TGTGCCAGCAGTCCACCAGGGACCTCAGGCTACACCTTC
.	.	TRBJ1-5	TRBV4-3	CASSPDEGQPQHF	TGCGCCAGCAGCCCTGACGAGGGGCAGCCCCAGCATTTT
.	few	TRBJ2-5	TRBV19	CASSMTVLMGTQYF	TGTGCCAGTAGTATGACAGTCCTCATGGGGACCCAGTACTTC
.	.	TRBJ1-4	TRBV25-1	CASSELQTNEKLFF	TGTGCCAGCAGTGAACTACAGACCAACGAAAAACTGTTTTTT
.	few	TRBJ2-5	TRBV20-1	CSARAEVPETQYF	TGCAGTGCTAGAGCGGAGGTCCCGGAGACCCAGTACTTC
.	.	TRBJ2-2	TRBV18	CASSPIWDGDTGELFF	TGTGCCAGCTCACCAATCTGGGACGGAGACACCGGGGAGCTGTTTTTT
.	few	TRBJ2-3	TRBV7-8	CASSLRFPGGEDTQYF	TGTGCCAGCAGCCTCCGCTTTCCGGGGGGCGAAGATACGCAGTATTTT
.	few	TRBJ2-2	TRBV19	CASSIDGAGELFF	TGTGCCAGTAGTATTGATGGGGCAGGGGAGCTGTTTTTT
.	few	TRBJ2-5	TRBV20-1	CSAGLQETQYF	TGCAGTGCTGGACTTCAAGAGACCCAGTACTTC
.	.	TRBJ1-6	TRBV11-1	CASSGDYYNSPLHF	TGTGCCAGCAGCGGCGACTACTATAATTCACCCCTCCACTTT
.	.	TRBJ1-2	TRBV24-1	CATSEPSQGFYGYTF	TGTGCCACCAGTGAACCGTCGCAAGGATTCTATGGCTACACCTTC
.	few	TRBJ1-1	TRBV28	CASSGEVTEAFF	TGTGCCAGCAGTGGGGAGGTAACTGAAGCTTTCTTT
TRBD1	few	TRBJ2-3	TRBV4-2	CASSLRGQGASTDTQYF	TGTGCCAGCAGCCTGCGGGGCCAGGGGGCGAGCACAGATACGCAGTATTTT
.	few	TRBJ2-1	TRBV28	CASSPTPLSYNEQFF	TGTGCCAGCAGCCCGACTCCCCTCTCCTACAATGAGCAGTTCTTC
TRBD1	.	TRBJ1-2	TRBV20-1	CSAPPGQGVSYTF	TGCAGTGCGCCGCCGGGACAGGGGGTGAGCTACACCTTC
TRBD1	.	TRBJ1-2	TRBV5-1	CASTDGTGGLDGYTF	TGCGCCAGCACAGACGGGACAGGGGGTTTGGATGGCTACACCTTC
TRBD2	.	TRBJ2-1	TRBV7-2	CASSPGLAGVYNEQFF	TGTGCCAGCAGCCCCGGGCTAGCGGGGGTTTACAATGAGCAGTTCTTC
.	many	TRBJ2-3	TRBV6-5	CASSYSPFGESTDTQYF	TGTGCCAGCAGTTACTCCCCCTTTGGGGAGTCCACAGATACGCAGTATTTT
.	.	TRBJ2-7	TRBV15	CATSRDYGSAYSYEQYF	TGTGCCACCAGCAGAGATTATGGGTCGGCCTACAGCTACGAGCAGTACTTC
TRBD2	.	TRBJ2-3	TRBV20-1	CSASHPSGTSVHTQYF	TGCAGTGCTAGCCACCCAAGCGGGACTAGCGTCCATACGCAGTATTTT
TRBD2	.	TRBJ2-1	TRBV14	CASSQRATSGGYNEQFF	TGTGCCAGCAGCCAAAGGGCGACTAGCGGGGGCTACAATGAGCAGTTCTTC
.	many	TRBJ2-5	TRBV15	CATSRDKRQAPFLNF	TGTGCCACCAGCAGAGATAAGAGGCAGGCCCCATTTCTGAACTTC
.	.	TRBJ1-2	TRBV11-2	CASSFGYRDNYGYTF	TGTGCCAGCAGCTTTGGCTACAGGGATAACTATGGCTACACCTTC
.	few	TRBJ1-5	TRBV6-6	CASSYSTWTANQPQHF	TGTGCCAGCAGTTACTCGACTTGGACAGCGAATCAGCCCCAGCATTTT